Sequencing of this TCR beta chain was carried out in a study of blood T cell repertoires in COVID-19. Overall study context: The United States, Italy and Spain were the sources of the acute and convalescent COVID-19 samples.

Original handling: It was from reference gene primer amplification that nucleated cell counts were estimated. Data came from immunoSEQ multiplex PCR; TCRdb stores just in-frame clones and leaves some out. V and J calls and clone size are those listed in that table; D and trimming were worked out from the DNA. The sample records around 130,000 clones, 70% to 90% being singletons. Sequencing was done on a sample of peripheral blood. The source is a man between 60 and 70 years old with acute or convalescent COVID-19.

This chain's CDR3 is CASSLKIAGETQYF. CDR3 nucleotide sequence: TGTGCCAGCAGCTTGAAGATAGCGGGAGAGACCCAGTACTTC. The rearrangement joins TRBV5-4 to TRBJ2-5; 7 positions agree with TRBD2. The CDR3 runs 14 residues. Per germline, CDR1 SGHNT and CDR2 YYREEE (reference sequence). V lost 1 base, J lost 4 bases, and 4 bases stayed unmatched.